A single sample gave rise to the 31 T cell receptor beta chains below, sequenced in a study of shared clonotypes between healthy human individuals. Assay: immunoSEQ multiplex PCR; the TCRdb copy retains only in-frame clones and omits some. The sample has 780,000 or so clones, roughly 72% seen once. The sequencing input was memory CD4+ T cells sorted from blood. The subset is: CD45RA-negative fraction. These receptors originate from a woman in her thirties in good health.

As to this clone: This could be a read error, since a much larger clone is one nucleotide away. The chain combines TRBV19 with TRBJ1-5, with TRBD1 as a possible D gene (5 bases). Trimming removed 5 bases from V and 3 bases from J, with 8 bases in between. The CDR3 is 13 amino acids. Germline CDR1 reads LNHDA; CDR2 reads SQIVND (reference sequence). CDR3 in amino acids: CASSRTYNQPQHF. The CDR3 coding sequence is TGTGCCAGTAGTCGGACATACAATCAGCCCCAGCATTTT.

CDR3 residues: CASSQVEGHTEAFF. The CDR3 nucleotides read TGTGCCAGCAGCCAAGTCGAGGGTCACACTGAAGCTTTCTTT. The gene calls are TRBV14 and TRBJ1-1, with no clear D. Between the trimmed V and J ends, which lost 1 base and 3 bases, there was a span of 9 bases. The CDR3 consists of 14 residues. Germline V CDR1 and CDR2: SGHDN, FVKESK. Complete variable domain (other parts from reference TRBV14 and TRBJ1-1): EAGVTQFPSHSVIEKGQTVTLRCDPISGHDNLYWYRRVMGKEIKFLLHFVKESKQDESGMPNNRFLAERTGGTYSTLKVQPAELEDSGVYFCASSQVEGHTEAFFGQGTRLTVV.

This clone came up a few times. The V call is TRBV18, the J call TRBJ2-3, with D unclear. Per germline, CDR1 KGHSH and CDR2 LQKENI. The CDR3 loop spans 13 amino acids. The V gene lost 1 base and the J gene lost 5 bases, with 7 bases spanning the gap. Here the CDR3 reads CASSPRREDTQYF. CDR3 coding DNA: TGTGCCAGCTCACCACGTCGCGAAGATACGCAGTATTTT.

The chain joins TRBV5-1 to TRBJ2-3, with D possibly TRBD2 on 6 matching bases. Per the germline V gene, CDR1 is SGHRS and CDR2 is YFSETQ. The CDR3 is made up of 14 amino acids. Trimming cost V 4 bases and J 5 bases, with 14 bases left between them. CDR3: CASSTRLVGDTQYF. CDR3 coding DNA: TGCGCCAGCAGCACTCGACTAGTGGGAGATACGCAGTATTTT.

The chain employs TRBV6-5 and TRBJ2-3; TRBD1 is a possible D gene (5 bases). This CDR3 is 12 amino acids long. V lost 0 bases and J lost 9, with 7 bases in between. Germline V lookup: CDR1 MNHEY, CDR2 SVGAGI. DNA for the CDR3: TGTGCCAGCAGTTACTCGTGGGGCACGCAGTATTTT. Translating it yields CASSYSWGTQYF.

This clone was seen a handful of times. Other DNA sequences within the sample encode an identical CDR3. The chain carries TRBV20-1 and TRBJ2-7; unclear D gene. CDR3 length: 11 amino acids. The germline gives CDR1 DFQATT, CDR2 SNEGSKA (reference sequence). The ends were cut back, 3 bases at V and 3 bases at J, with 6 bases in the middle. The CDR3 nucleotides are TGCAGTGCTAGCAATCTCTACGAGCAGTACTTC. It specifies CSASNLYEQYF.

This clone has only a few counts. The same CDR3 also results from other DNA sequences found in this sample. This chain links TRBV19 with TRBJ2-3; 10 nucleotides align to TRBD2. CDR1 LNHDA and CDR2 SQIVND come from the germline V gene (reference sequence). V lost 5 bases and J lost 5; bases outside the gene matches: 7. This CDR3 is built from 15 residues. CDR3 amino acids: CASSWPSGRGDTQYF. The CDR3 coding sequence is TGTGCCAGTAGTTGGCCTAGCGGGAGAGGAGATACGCAGTATTTT.

The chain recombines TRBV5-1 with TRBJ2-2; 7 bases align to TRBD1. The CDR3 contains 15 residues. V was clipped by 4 bases and J by 5 bases; unmatched bases: 8. In germline, CDR1 is SGHRS, CDR2 YFSETQ. CDR3 sequence (DNA): TGCGCCAGCAGCAAGGGGACAGAGGGGACCGGGGAGCTGTTTTTT. Translation gives CASSKGTEGTGELFF.

The rearrangement joins TRBV11-3 to TRBJ1-4, with a tentative D call TRBD1 (6 bases). In germline, CDR1 is SGHNT, CDR2 YENEEA. The V end lost 2 bases, the J end lost 5 bases, and 18 bases lay between the germline ends. There are 17 residues in the CDR3. In DNA form, the CDR3 reads TGTGCCAGCAGCTTAAGCTGCCGACGACAGGACAATGAAAAACTGTTTTTT. Residues: CASSLSCRRQDNEKLFF.

The gene calls are TRBV2 and TRBJ2-2, with 9 bases matching TRBD2. Germline CDR1 reads SNHLY; CDR2 reads FYNNEI. V shed 8 bases and J 5 bases; nucleotides not matched to a gene: 3. CDR3 length: 13 residues. The CDR3 DNA reads as TGTGCCAGCTCGGGACTAGCTACCGGGGAGCTGTTTTTT. Its protein is CASSGLATGELFF.

The rearrangement links TRBV7-9 to TRBJ2-3, with TRBD1 as a possible D gene (6 bases). The germline V gene encodes CDR1 SEHNR and CDR2 FQNEAQ (reference sequence). Trimming cost V 8 bases and J 7 bases, with 19 bases left between them. The CDR3 totals 14 residues. As DNA, the CDR3 is TGTGCCAGCGTTGAGTACAGGGCCTCAAATACGCAGTATTTT. Residues: CASVEYRASNTQYF.

The chain recombines TRBV12-5 with TRBJ2-3; 11 bases match TRBD2. CDR1 LGHNT and CDR2 FRNRAP come from the germline V gene. CDR3 length: 16 residues. With 0 bases clipped from V and 5 bases from J, the junction kept 4 bases outside the gene matches. The CDR3, as DNA: TGTGCTAGTGGTTTGGTACTAGCGGGAGTGGGAGATACGCAGTATTTT. Translation: CASGLVLAGVGDTQYF.

V usage is TRBV7-8 and J usage is TRBJ1-1; the D gene is possibly TRBD1 (6 bases). Trimming pared 4 bases from V and 4 bases from J, leaving 16 bases between. This CDR3 is built from 15 residues. The germline gives CDR1 SGHVS, CDR2 FQNEAQ. CDR3 nucleotides: TGTGCCAGCAGCTATTACAGGGATTCCAGCACTGAAGCTTTCTTT. This gives the protein CASSYYRDSSTEAFF.

V usage is TRBV10-1 and J usage is TRBJ2-3, with 8 bases aligning to TRBD1. The V gene end was trimmed by 0 bases and the J gene end by 2 bases; junction bases not matched to a gene: 1. The length of the CDR3 is 15 residues. Germline V gene lookup returns CDR1 WNHNN and CDR2 SYGVQD (reference sequence). The CDR3 nucleotides are TGCGCCAGCAGTGAGTCCCAGGGGGCCACAGATACGCAGTATTTT. This gives the protein CASSESQGATDTQYF.

Comments on this clone: Different DNA sequences within this sample yield the same CDR3. This chain connects TRBV25-1 to TRBJ2-7, with TRBD1 as a possible D gene (6 bases). The CDR3 has 13 amino acids. Looked up from germline, CDR1 is MGHDK and CDR2 is SYGVNS. The V and J ends lost 9 bases and 2 bases respectively, with 14 bases between them. CDR3 bases: TGTGCCAGTTCCGGGACACGAGCCTACGAGCAGTACTTC. Amino acids: CASSGTRAYEQYF.

The chain couples TRBV15 to TRBJ2-3, with D perhaps matching TRBD2 (7 bases). From germline, CDR1 is LNHNV and CDR2 YYDKDF (reference sequence). Trimming took off 1 base at V and 0 bases at J, with 20 bases between the two ends. The CDR3 runs 19 residues. CDR3 DNA sequence: TGTGCCACCAGCAGAGCCCGTGGGGGGGCGGGTATTAGCACAGATACGCAGTATTTT. This encodes CATSRARGGAGISTDTQYF.

The chain's CDR3 is CASSLLSGGSTDTQYF. The DNA of the CDR3 is TGTGCCAGCAGCTTATTGTCTGGGGGTAGCACAGATACGCAGTATTTT. The rearrangement uses TRBV7-3 and TRBJ2-3, with D tentatively TRBD1 or TRBD2 (5 bases each). Trimming left V 2 bases short and J 0 bases short, with 12 bases between. This CDR3 is 16 amino acids long. Germline V CDR1 and CDR2: SGHTA, FQGTGA.

This clone has just a few counts. The chain combines TRBV4-1 with TRBJ1-1; D is perhaps TRBD1 (5 bases). Germline CDR1 is MGHRA and CDR2 is YSYEKL. Trimming shortened V by 10 bases and J by 4 bases, and 10 bases separated the two germline ends. The CDR3 runs 11 residues. The CDR3 DNA follows: TGCGCCACCACAGGTGGCACTGAAGCTTTCTTT. Encoded protein: CATTGGTEAFF.

The chain combines TRBV10-1 with TRBJ2-3; the match to TRBD2 covers 8 bases. This CDR3 spans 13 amino acids. From germline, CDR1 is WNHNN and CDR2 SYGVQD (reference sequence). After removal of 8 bases from V and 6 bases from J, the junction contained 7 bases not matched to a gene. CDR3 region: CASAAGGSDTQYF. The CDR3 DNA reads as TGCGCCAGCGCTGCGGGAGGTAGTGATACGCAGTATTTT.

This clone was recorded at least ten times. J is TRBJ2-2 and V is TRBV7-3, with 11 bases that match TRBD1. This CDR3 has 15 amino acids. The junction had 7 bases not matched to a gene; V was cut back by 7 bases and J by 6 bases. Germline V gene lookup returns CDR1 SGHTA and CDR2 FQGTGA. Here the CDR3 reads CASTPGTGGSGELFF. CDR3 coding DNA: TGTGCCAGCACCCCCGGGACAGGGGGTTCCGGGGAGCTGTTTTTT.

This rearrangement joins TRBV7-9 to TRBJ2-3, with 7 bases aligning to TRBD2. In germline, CDR1 is SEHNR, CDR2 FQNEAQ (reference sequence). V lost 3 bases to trimming and J lost 4 bases; unmatched junction nucleotides: 4. CDR3 length: 14 amino acids. This CDR3 is CASSLRGSADTQYF. As DNA, the CDR3 is TGTGCCAGCAGCTTGCGCGGGAGTGCAGATACGCAGTATTTT.

This clone appeared a single time. The chain joins TRBV6-4 to TRBJ1-1; 7 bases match TRBD1. Germline CDR1 MRHNA, CDR2 SNTAGT. Trimming cost V 7 bases and J 6 bases; bases outside gene matches: 14. This CDR3 comprises 15 residues. This CDR3 is CASKGGDPLRAEAFF. Here the CDR3 DNA reads TGTGCCAGCAAAGGGGGCGACCCGTTAAGGGCTGAAGCTTTCTTT.

The DNA for the CDR3 is TGTGCCAGCACCTCCCGGGACAGGGGGCAGTACGAGCAGTACTTC. This gives the protein CASTSRDRGQYEQYF. The chain has TRBV11-2 and TRBJ2-7; 12 bases align to TRBD1. The J segment lost 4 bases and the V segment lost 7 bases, leaving 8 bases of the junction unmatched. This CDR3 is built from 15 residues. Germline values: CDR1 SGHAT, CDR2 FQNNGV.

The chain joins TRBV4-1 to TRBJ2-7; 8 bases align to TRBD1. Germline CDR1 and CDR2: MGHRA and YSYEKL. The CDR3 has 14 amino acids. The V and J ends lost 3 bases and 3 bases, in that order; junction bases with no gene match: 4. Here the CDR3 DNA reads TGCGCCAGCAGCCAGTCCGGGACAGGCTACGAGCAGTACTTC. It encodes CASSQSGTGYEQYF.

The chain uses TRBV6-1 and TRBJ1-2; D is ambiguous. In germline, CDR1 is MNHNS, CDR2 SASEGT. Trimming cost V 1 base and J 8 bases, with 14 bases left between them. The CDR3 has 14 amino acids. Here the CDR3 reads CASSEVWGSKGYTF. DNA for the CDR3: TGTGCCAGCAGTGAAGTTTGGGGATCCAAAGGCTACACCTTC.

The genes are TRBV7-9 and TRBJ2-6; weak D call: TRBD2 (6 bases). The length of the CDR3 is 15 residues. Germline values: CDR1 SEHNR, CDR2 FQNEAQ (reference sequence). With 3 bases removed from V and 2 bases from J, the gap between germline ends came to 8 bases. Written as DNA, the CDR3 is TGTGCCAGCAGCTTTCTAGCGCCTGGGGCCAACGTCCTGACTTTC. Its protein product is CASSFLAPGANVLTF.

This clone showed up just once. V and J are TRBV27 and TRBJ1-5; D perhaps matches TRBD1 (6 bases). The CDR3 is 14 residues long. Germline lookup yields CDR1 MNHEY and CDR2 SMNVEV (reference sequence). With 3 bases removed from V and 5 bases from J, the gap between germline ends came to 11 bases. CDR3 sequence reads: CASSLYREHQPQHF. CDR3 DNA sequence: TGTGCCAGCAGTTTGTACAGGGAACATCAGCCCCAGCATTTT.

This clone was detected only once. The V call is TRBV15, the J call TRBJ1-6, with 7 bases lining up with TRBD1. After removal of 2 bases from V and 7 bases from J, the junction contained 8 bases not matched to a gene. The length of the CDR3 is 16 residues. Germline-derived CDR1 and CDR2 are LNHNV and YYDKDF (reference sequence). CDR3 DNA: TGTGCCACCAGCAGACGCAGGGGGTTAAGGAATTCACCCCTCCACTTT. Amino acids: CATSRRRGLRNSPLHF.

The chain couples TRBV19 to TRBJ1-1; D not certain. Germline CDR1 and CDR2: LNHDA and SQIVND (reference sequence). CDR3 length equals 14 residues. V was trimmed by 5 bases and J by 0 bases, leaving 10 bases between them. CDR3 coding DNA: TGTGCCAGTAGTGAAACGGATCTGAACACTGAAGCTTTCTTT. This codes for CASSETDLNTEAFF.

The gene calls are TRBV7-9 and TRBJ1-1; 10 nucleotides line up with TRBD1. The V gene end was trimmed by 5 bases and the J gene end by 4 bases; junction bases not matched to a gene: 13. Germline loops: CDR1 SEHNR, CDR2 FQNEAQ (reference sequence). This CDR3 spans 17 amino acids. In nucleotides, the CDR3 is TGTGCCAGCAGCCCTTACGGGACAGGGGTGGTTGTCACTGAAGCTTTCTTT. As protein: CASSPYGTGVVVTEAFF.

This clone was detected many times. The J gene is TRBJ2-2, the V gene TRBV21-1; TRBD1, the table's D call, lacks a check against the DNA. TRBV21-1 is shown as a pseudogene. The CDR3 loop spans 13 amino acids. The CDR3 nucleotides are TGTGGGGGGCAAGGCGGCAACACCGGGGAGCTGTTTTTT. It codes for CGGQGGNTGELFF.